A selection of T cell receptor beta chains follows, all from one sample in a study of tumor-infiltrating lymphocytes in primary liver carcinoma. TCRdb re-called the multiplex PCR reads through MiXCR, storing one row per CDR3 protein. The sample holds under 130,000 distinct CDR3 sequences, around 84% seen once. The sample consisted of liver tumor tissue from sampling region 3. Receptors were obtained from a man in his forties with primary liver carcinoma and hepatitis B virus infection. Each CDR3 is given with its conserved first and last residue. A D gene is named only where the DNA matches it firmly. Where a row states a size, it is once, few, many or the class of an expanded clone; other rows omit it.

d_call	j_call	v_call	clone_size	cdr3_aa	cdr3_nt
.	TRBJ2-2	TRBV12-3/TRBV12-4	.	CASRRRGTGDLFF	TGTGCCAGCAGAAGAAGGGGAACCGGGGACCTGTTTTTT
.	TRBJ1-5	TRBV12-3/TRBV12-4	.	CAGQGSGAQPQRF	TGTGCCGGCCAGGGTTCGGGGGCTCAGCCCCAGCGTTTT
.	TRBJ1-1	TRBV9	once	CASSLRLDTETFF	TGTGCCAGCAGCTTAAGATTAGACACTGAAACTTTCTTT
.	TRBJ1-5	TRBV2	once	CASRDIYSNQPQHF	TGTGCCAGCAGGGACATCTACAGCAATCAGCCCCAGCATTTT
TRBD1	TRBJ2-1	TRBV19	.	CAGSSGTAATNEQFF	TGTGCCGGTAGTTCCGGGACAGCGGCTACTAATGAGCAGTTCTTC
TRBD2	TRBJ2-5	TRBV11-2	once	CVSSVGASGQESQYF	TGTGTCAGCAGCGTAGGGGCTAGCGGACAAGAGAGCCAGTACTTC
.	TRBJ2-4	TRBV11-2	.	CASTTLVVASNIQYF	TGTGCCAGCACCACTTTGGTGGTAGCCAGTAACATTCAGTACTTC
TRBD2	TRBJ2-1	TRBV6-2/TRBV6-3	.	CANRLGLAGRQFF	TGTGCCAACAGACTGGGACTAGCCGGGAGGCAGTTCTTC
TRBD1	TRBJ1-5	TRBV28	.	CVSSLTGGMQPQHF	TGTGTCAGCAGTTTGACAGGGGGAATGCAGCCCCAACATTTT
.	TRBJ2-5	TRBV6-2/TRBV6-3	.	CASSPLLEGGETQYF	TGTGCCAGCAGTCCCCTGCTAGAGGGCGGAGAGACCCAGTATTTC
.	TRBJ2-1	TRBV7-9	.	CASYVVGYEQFF	TGTGCCAGCTATGTCGTGGGTTATGAGCAGTTCTTC
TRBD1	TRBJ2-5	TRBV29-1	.	CSEGDRTYQDTQYF	TGCAGCGAAGGGGACAGGACGTACCAAGACACCCAGTACTTC
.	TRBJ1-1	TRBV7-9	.	CARSPLGRDTVAFF	TGTGCCAGAAGCCCATTGGGGAGGGACACTGTAGCTTTCTTT
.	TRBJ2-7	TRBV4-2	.	CASSQDQGDHEQYF	TGTGCCAGCAGCCAAGATCAAGGAGACCACGAGCAGTACTTC
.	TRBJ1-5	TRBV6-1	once	CASSERVGNQLLHF	TGTGCCAGCAGTGAAAGGGTTGGCAATCAGCTCCTGCATTTT
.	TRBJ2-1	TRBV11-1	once	CVSSVGLNSEQFF	TGTGTCAGCAGCGTTGGTCTGAACAGTGAGCAGTTCTTC
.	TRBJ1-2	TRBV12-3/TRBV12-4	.	CVSSLQVGGYTF	TGTGTCAGCAGTTTACAGGTAGGTGGTTACACCTTC
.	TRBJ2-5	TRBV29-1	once	CSVEGPGHLQETQYF	TGCAGCGTTGAAGGACCTGGACACTTACAAGAGACCCAGTACTTC
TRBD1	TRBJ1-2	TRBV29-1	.	CSVRSGGTYGYTF	TGCAGTGTCCGATCAGGGGGCACCTACGGCTACACCTTC
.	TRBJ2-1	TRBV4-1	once	CASSQDPTWPYNEHFF	TGCGCCAGCAGTCAAGATCCCACATGGCCTTACAATGAGCACTTCTTC
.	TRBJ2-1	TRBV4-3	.	CASSQDPYSEYNKQSF	TGCGCCAGCAGCCAAGATCCCTACTCAGAATACAATAAGCAGTCTTTC
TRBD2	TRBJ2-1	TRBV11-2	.	CASNLTSGSNEQFF	TGTGCCAGCAACTTAACTAGCGGGAGCAATGAGCAGTTCTTC
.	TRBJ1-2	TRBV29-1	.	CSFLIGENGYTF	TGTAGCTTCCTTATTGGGGAAAATGGCTACACCTTC
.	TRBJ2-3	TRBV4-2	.	CASSLTNISTDTQYF	TGTGCTAGCAGCCTGACTAATATAAGCACAGATACGCAGTATTTT
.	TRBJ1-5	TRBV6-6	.	CASGYSTRMSNQPQHF	TGTGCCAGCGGTTACTCAACGAGGATGAGCAATCAGCCCCAGCATTTT
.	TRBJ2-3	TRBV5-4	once	CVSSLSTITQYF	TGTGTCAGCAGCTTGAGCACAATTACGCAGTATTTT
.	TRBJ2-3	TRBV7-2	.	CASSLRLAALTDTQYF	TGTGCCAGCAGCTTACGATTAGCGGCCTTGACAGATACGCAGTATTTT
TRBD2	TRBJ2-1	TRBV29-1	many	CSGGGSGSYNEQFF	TGCAGCGGGGGGGGGAGCGGCTCCTACAATGAGCAGTTCTTC
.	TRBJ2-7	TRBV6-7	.	CVSSYLARTTGHEQYF	TGTGTCAGCAGTTACTTGGCGAGGACCACTGGGCACGAGCAGTACTTC
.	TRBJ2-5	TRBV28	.	CASSFRGTRSEIQYF	TGTGCCAGCAGTTTTCGAGGAACCCGGTCGGAGATCCAGTACTTC
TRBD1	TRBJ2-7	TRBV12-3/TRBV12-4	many	CASSFGQVGYEQYF	TGTGCCAGCAGCTTCGGACAGGTGGGGTACGAGCAGTACTTC
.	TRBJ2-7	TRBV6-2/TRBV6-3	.	CASSSGQSHSSYEQYF	TGTGCCAGCAGTAGTGGGCAGAGCCACAGCTCCTACGAGCAGTACTTC
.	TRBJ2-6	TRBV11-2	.	CASSMGGYRGISPPGANVLTF	TGTGCCAGCAGCATGGGGGGATACAGGGGCATTTCCCCCCCTGGGGCCAACGTCCTGACTTTC
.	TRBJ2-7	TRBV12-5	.	CASVGTGSYEQYF	TGTGCAAGTGTGGGGACCGGTTCCTACGAACAGTACTTC
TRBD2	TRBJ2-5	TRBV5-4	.	CACSLGLAGAGPQETQYF	TGTGCCTGCAGTTTGGGGCTAGCGGGAGCGGGACCCCAAGAGACCCAGTACTTC
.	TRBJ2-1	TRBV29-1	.	CSVEDWTRGKSWEQSF	TGCAGCGTTGAAGATTGGACTAGGGGGAAATCGTGGGAGCAGTCCTTC
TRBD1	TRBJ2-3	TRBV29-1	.	CSVSGTGAPDTQYF	TGTAGCGTTTCCGGGACAGGGGCGCCAGATACCCAGTATTTT
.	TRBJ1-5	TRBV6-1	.	CASSPQGPTLSQPHHF	TGTGCCAGCAGTCCGCAGGGGCCGACCCTAAGTCAGCCCCATCATTTT
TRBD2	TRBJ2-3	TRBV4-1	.	CASRVSSGRTYTQYF	TGCGCCAGCAGGGTCAGTAGCGGGAGGACATATACGCAGTATTTT
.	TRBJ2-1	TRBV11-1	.	CASSFQGSPDNEQFF	TGTGCTAGCAGCTTCCAGGGATCGCCGGACAATGAGCAGTTCTTC
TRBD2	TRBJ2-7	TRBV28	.	CASTKGEGTMHKQYF	TGTGCCAGCACCAAAGGGGAGGGAACTATGCACAAGCAGTACTTC
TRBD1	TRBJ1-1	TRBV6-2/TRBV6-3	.	CTSSYQGGSTEAFF	TGTACCAGCAGTTACCAGGGGGGTAGTACTGAAGCTTTCTTT
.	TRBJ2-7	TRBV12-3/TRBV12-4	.	CTSSVKWEPEQYF	TGTACCAGCAGTGTGAAATGGGAGCCCGAGCAGTATTTC
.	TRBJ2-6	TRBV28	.	CAVRGLTGANVLSF	TGTGCCGTCAGGGGACTTACTGGGGCCAACGTCCTGAGTTTC
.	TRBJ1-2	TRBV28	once	CVSSSTADPEPHGYTF	TGTGTCAGCAGTTCCACTGCCGACCCGGAACCCCATGGCTACACCTTC